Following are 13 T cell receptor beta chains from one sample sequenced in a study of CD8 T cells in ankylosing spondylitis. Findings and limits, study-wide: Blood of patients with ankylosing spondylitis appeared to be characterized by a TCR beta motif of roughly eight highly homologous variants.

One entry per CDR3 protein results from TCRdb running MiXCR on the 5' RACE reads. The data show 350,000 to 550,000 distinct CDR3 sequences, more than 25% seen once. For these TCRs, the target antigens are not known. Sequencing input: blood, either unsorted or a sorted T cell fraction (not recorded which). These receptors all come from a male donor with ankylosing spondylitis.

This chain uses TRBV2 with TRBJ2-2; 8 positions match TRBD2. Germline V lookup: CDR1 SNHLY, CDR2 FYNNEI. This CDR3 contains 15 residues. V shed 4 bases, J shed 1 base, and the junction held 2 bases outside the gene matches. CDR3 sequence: CASSVLAVNTGELFF. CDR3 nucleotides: TGTGCCAGCAGTGTACTAGCGGTGAACACCGGGGAGCTGTTTTTT.

CDR3 bases: TGTGCCAGCAGCTCTGGACTAGCGGGGGACGAGCAGTACGTC. Amino acid sequence: CASSSGLAGDEQYV. The gene calls are TRBV7-2 and TRBJ2-7, with 13 bases that match TRBD2. The trim removed 4 bases at V and 5 bases at J, leaving 2 bases unmatched. CDR1 and CDR2 (germline): SGHTA, FQGNSA. The CDR3 runs 14 residues.

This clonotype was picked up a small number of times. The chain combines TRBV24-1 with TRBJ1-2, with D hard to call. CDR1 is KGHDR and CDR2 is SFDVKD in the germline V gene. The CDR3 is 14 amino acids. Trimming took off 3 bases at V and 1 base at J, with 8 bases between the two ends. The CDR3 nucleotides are TGTGCCACCAGTGATGCCAAGGATAACTATGGCTACACCTTC. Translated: CATSDAKDNYGYTF.

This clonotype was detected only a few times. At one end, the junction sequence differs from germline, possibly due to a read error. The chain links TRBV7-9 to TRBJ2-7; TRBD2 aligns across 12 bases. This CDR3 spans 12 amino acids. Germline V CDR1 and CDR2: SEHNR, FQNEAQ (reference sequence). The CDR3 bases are TGTGCCAGCAGCACGGGACTAGCGGGCTCCCACTTC. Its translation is CASSTGLAGSHF.

The CDR3 is CASSLDGDLGEEQYF. DNA of the CDR3: TGTGCCAGCAGCTTAGACGGGGACCTGGGAGAGGAGCAGTACTTC. V is TRBV7-9 and J is TRBJ2-7; TRBD1 or TRBD2 may be the D gene (5 bases each). The CDR3 length is 15 residues. Between the trimmed V and J ends, which lost 1 base and 7 bases, there was a span of 17 bases. From germline, CDR1 is SEHNR and CDR2 FQNEAQ (reference sequence). Based on the CDR3 plus reference TRBV7-9 and TRBJ2-7, the full variable domain is DTGVSQNPRHKITKRGQNVTFRCDPISEHNRLYWYRQTLGQGPEFLTYFQNEAQLEKSRLLSDRFSAERPKGSFSTLEIQRTEQGDSAMYLCASSLDGDLGEEQYFGPGTRLTVT.

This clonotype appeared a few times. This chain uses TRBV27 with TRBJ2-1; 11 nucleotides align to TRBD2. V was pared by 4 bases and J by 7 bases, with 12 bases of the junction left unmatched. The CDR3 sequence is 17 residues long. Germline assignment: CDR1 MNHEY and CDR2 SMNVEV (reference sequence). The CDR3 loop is CASSSLAGGHVINEQFF. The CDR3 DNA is TGTGCCAGCAGTTCCCTAGCGGGAGGTCATGTTATTAATGAGCAGTTCTTC.

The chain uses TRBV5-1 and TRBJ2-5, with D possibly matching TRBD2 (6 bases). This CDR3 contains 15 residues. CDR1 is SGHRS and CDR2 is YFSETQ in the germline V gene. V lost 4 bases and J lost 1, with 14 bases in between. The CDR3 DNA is TGCGCCAGCAGCACAACCTCGACTAGCCAAGAGACCCAGTACTTC. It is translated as CASSTTSTSQETQYF.

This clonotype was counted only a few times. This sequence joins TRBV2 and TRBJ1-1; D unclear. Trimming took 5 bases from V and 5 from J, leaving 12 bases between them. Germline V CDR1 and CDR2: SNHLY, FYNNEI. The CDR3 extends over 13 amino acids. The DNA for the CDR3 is TGTGCCAGCAGTATACAGTACGAAACTGAAGCTTTCTTT. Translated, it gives CASSIQYETEAFF.

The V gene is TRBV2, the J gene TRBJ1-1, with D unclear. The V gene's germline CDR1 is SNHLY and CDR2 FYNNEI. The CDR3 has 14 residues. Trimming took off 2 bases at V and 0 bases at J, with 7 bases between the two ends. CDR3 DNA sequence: TGTGCCAGCAGTGAACTTCGGCTGAACACTGAAGCTTTCTTT. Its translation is CASSELRLNTEAFF.

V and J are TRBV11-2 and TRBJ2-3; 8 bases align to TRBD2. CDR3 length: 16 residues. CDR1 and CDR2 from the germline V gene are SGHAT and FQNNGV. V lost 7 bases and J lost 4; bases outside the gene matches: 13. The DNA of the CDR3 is TGTGCCAGCACCTCACGGGGGGGTCTAGTGCCAGATACGCAGTATTTT. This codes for CASTSRGGLVPDTQYF.

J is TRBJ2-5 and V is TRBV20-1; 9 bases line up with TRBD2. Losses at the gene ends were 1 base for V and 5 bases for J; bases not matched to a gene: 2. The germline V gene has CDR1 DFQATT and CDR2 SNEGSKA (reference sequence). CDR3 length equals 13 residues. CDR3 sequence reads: CSARVSGSETQYF. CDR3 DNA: TGCAGTGCTAGAGTTAGCGGGAGTGAGACCCAGTACTTC.

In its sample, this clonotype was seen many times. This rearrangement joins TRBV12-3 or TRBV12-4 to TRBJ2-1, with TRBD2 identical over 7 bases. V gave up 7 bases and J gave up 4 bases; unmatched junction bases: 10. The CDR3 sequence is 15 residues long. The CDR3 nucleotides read TGTGCCAGCACTCCCGAAGCGGGATTTTACAATGAGCAGTTCTTC. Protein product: CASTPEAGFYNEQFF.

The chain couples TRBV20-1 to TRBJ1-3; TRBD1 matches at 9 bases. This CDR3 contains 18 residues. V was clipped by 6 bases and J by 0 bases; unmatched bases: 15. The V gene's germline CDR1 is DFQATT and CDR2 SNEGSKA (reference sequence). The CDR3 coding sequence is TGCAGTGCCACCCCGGCGACAGGGGGAACTCTCTCTGGAAACACCATATATTTT. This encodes CSATPATGGTLSGNTIYF.